These 32 T cell receptor beta chains were all obtained from the same sample, sequenced in a study of identical twins. TCRdb re-derived calls from the 5' RACE reads in MiXCR, one entry per CDR3 protein. The sample comprises roughly 690,000 distinct CDR3 sequences, 21% of which are singletons, and 4% to 5.5% rests with the top ten. The same specimen was also included in a second study, on T cells expressing NK-cell markers.

Sequencing was done on a sample of PBMCs. The receptor source for this set is a woman aged 18-29 years in good health.

The sample holds many counts of this clonotype. The rearrangement uses TRBV29-1 and TRBJ2-7; D might be TRBD1 or TRBD2, each matching 5 bases. Germline lookup yields CDR1 SQVTM and CDR2 ANQGSEA. V was shortened by 6 bases and J by 5 bases, with 14 bases between the two germline ends. This CDR3 is 12 amino acids long. The CDR3 region is CSVSVGRHEQYF. CDR3 coding DNA: TGCAGCGTCTCGGTGGGACGCCACGAGCAGTACTTC.

This sequence joins TRBV5-1 and TRBJ2-1; 11 nucleotides align to TRBD2. In germline, CDR1 is SGHRS, CDR2 YFSETQ. The trim removed 0 bases at V and 9 bases at J, leaving 5 bases unmatched. This CDR3 contains 15 residues. The CDR3, as DNA: TGCGCCAGCAGCTTGGTAGCGGGAGGGCCGAGTGAGCAGTTCTTC. The encoded protein is CASSLVAGGPSEQFF.

The rearrangement links TRBV20-1 to TRBJ2-1; 7 positions match TRBD2. V shed 1 base, J shed 4 bases, and the junction held 10 bases outside the gene matches. CDR3 length: 16 amino acids. CDR1 and CDR2 (germline): DFQATT, SNEGSKA (reference sequence). The CDR3 DNA reads TGCAGTGCTAGAGCGCGGCGGGCTAGCGGTTACAATGAGCAGTTCTTC. Translation gives CSARARRASGYNEQFF.

V usage is TRBV12-3 or TRBV12-4 and J usage is TRBJ2-1; 7 nucleotides agree with TRBD2. This CDR3 has 17 residues. The junction had 8 bases not matched to a gene; V was cut back by 3 bases and J by 0 bases. The CDR3 DNA is TGTGCCAGCAGTTTTGCCGGAGCGGGGAGCTCCTACAATGAGCAGTTCTTC. Residues: CASSFAGAGSSYNEQFF.

The chain employs TRBV4-1 and TRBJ1-1; D is uncertain. Germline CDR1 and CDR2: MGHRA and YSYEKL. The V end was cut by 1 base, the J end by 4 bases, with 7 bases between. The CDR3 runs 13 residues. The CDR3 DNA reads TGCGCCAGCAGCCAAGGAGGGTTCACTGAAGCTTTCTTT. Its translation is CASSQGGFTEAFF.

This chain joins TRBV15 and TRBJ2-1, with 8 nucleotides matching TRBD2. CDR3 size: 15 residues. The V and J ends lost 5 bases and 6 bases, in that order; junction bases with no gene match: 9. Germline values: CDR1 LNHNV, CDR2 YYDKDF (reference sequence). CDR3 nucleotide sequence: TGTGCCACCAGCGAGAGACTAGCGTTGGGCAATGAGCAGTTCTTC. Translation gives CATSERLALGNEQFF.

This clonotype occurred a few times. The chain uses TRBV20-1 and TRBJ2-7; 7 nucleotides match TRBD2. The CDR3 is 13 residues long. Germline CDR1 is DFQATT and CDR2 is SNEGSKA (reference sequence). V lost 6 bases to trimming and J lost 5 bases; unmatched junction nucleotides: 10. This CDR3 is CSARPGTTNEQYF. In DNA, the CDR3 is TGCAGTGCCCGACCCGGGACTACTAACGAGCAGTACTTC.

J is TRBJ2-1 and V is TRBV7-8, with D perhaps TRBD1 (5 bases). V was trimmed by 1 base and J by 6 bases, leaving 10 bases between them. This CDR3 comprises 14 residues. Germline V gives CDR1 SGHVS, CDR2 FQNEAQ. DNA of the CDR3: TGTGCCAGCAGCTTAGGTCAGGGCTCCAATGAGCAGTTCTTC. It is translated as CASSLGQGSNEQFF.

The chain carries TRBV25-1 and TRBJ2-5, with D possibly matching TRBD2 (5 bases). Germline loops: CDR1 MGHDK, CDR2 SYGVNS. V was clipped by 2 bases and J by 5 bases, with 9 bases between them. There are 13 residues in the CDR3. This CDR3 is CASSEPRGETQYF. The CDR3 nucleotides read TGTGCCAGCAGTGAACCCCGCGGGGAGACCCAGTACTTC.

This clonotype has a count of ten or more. V and J are TRBV29-1 and TRBJ1-1; 7 bases agree with TRBD1. V was clipped by 7 bases and J by 1 base; unmatched bases: 6. The CDR3 is made up of 13 amino acids. Germline V gene sequence: CDR1 SQVTM, CDR2 ANQGSEA. The CDR3 here is CSAGDRENTEAFF. The DNA for the CDR3 is TGCAGCGCCGGGGACAGAGAGAACACTGAAGCTTTCTTT.

V and J are TRBV20-1 and TRBJ2-3; possible D gene TRBD2, 5 bases. The CDR3 is 14 amino acids. The ends were cut back, 1 base at V and 5 bases at J, with 13 bases in the middle. Germline values: CDR1 DFQATT, CDR2 SNEGSKA (reference sequence). The CDR3 DNA reads as TGCAGTGCTAGAGGGGGAGTACTAGGAGATACGCAGTATTTT. This translates into CSARGGVLGDTQYF.

The sample holds a few counts of this clonotype. The V call is TRBV20-1, the J call TRBJ1-6, with D maybe TRBD1 (5 bases). The V gene lost 3 bases and the J gene lost 7 bases, with 10 bases spanning the gap. This CDR3 comprises 13 residues. Germline lookup yields CDR1 DFQATT and CDR2 SNEGSKA (reference sequence). CDR3 loop: CSARVKGNSPLHF. CDR3 nucleotide sequence: TGCAGTGCTAGGGTGAAGGGGAATTCACCCCTCCACTTT.

The chain is built from TRBV7-6 and TRBJ2-3; the match to TRBD2 covers 7 bases. This CDR3 is 17 amino acids long. With V trimmed by 5 bases and J by 3 bases, 14 bases remained unmatched. Germline-derived CDR1 and CDR2 are SGHVS and FNYEAQ. This CDR3 is CASSMILAVESTDTQYF. CDR3 nucleotide sequence: TGTGCCAGCAGCATGATCCTAGCGGTTGAGTCAACAGATACGCAGTATTTT. The complete variable domain, with remaining parts taken from reference TRBV7-6 and TRBJ2-3, reads GAGVSQSPRYKVTKRGQDVALRCDPISGHVSLYWYRQALGQGPEFLTYFNYEAQQDKSGLPNDRFSAERPEGSISTLTIQRTEQRDSAMYRCASSMILAVESTDTQYFGPGTRLTVL.

This clonotype has a count of ten or more. The chain joins TRBV9 to TRBJ1-2; tentatively, D is TRBD1 (6 bases). The CDR3 length is 13 residues. Germline V gives CDR1 SGDLS, CDR2 YYNGEE. V lost 3 bases and J lost 3, with 9 bases in between. The CDR3 loop is CASSAGGHYGYTF. In DNA, the CDR3 is TGTGCCAGCAGCGCCGGGGGGCACTATGGCTACACCTTC.

This clonotype was counted only a few times. The genes are TRBV9 and TRBJ2-1; 10 nucleotides line up with TRBD2. Germline loops: CDR1 SGDLS, CDR2 YYNGEE. V gave up 3 bases and J gave up 14 bases; unmatched junction bases: 8. The CDR3 spans 13 residues. This chain's CDR3 is CASSAELAGRKFF. The CDR3 nucleotides read TGTGCCAGCAGCGCAGAACTAGCGGGGCGCAAGTTCTTC.

This chain uses TRBV6-1 with TRBJ2-7, with D possibly matching TRBD2 (6 bases). Trimming removed 5 bases at V and 2 bases at J, with 16 bases between. This CDR3 spans 15 amino acids. Per germline, CDR1 MNHNS and CDR2 SASEGT. In DNA, the CDR3 is TGTGCCAGCAGTCCCCGGGGGACGGGGACCTACGAGCAGTACTTC. This codes for CASSPRGTGTYEQYF.

This clonotype was observed a few times. This chain links TRBV7-9 with TRBJ2-2, with D unresolved. The germline gives CDR1 SEHNR, CDR2 FQNEAQ (reference sequence). V was pared by 8 bases and J by 3 bases, with 7 bases between. The CDR3 consists of 12 residues. CDR3 DNA: TGTGCCAGCCTTCCCCACACCGGGGAGCTGTTTTTT. It translates to CASLPHTGELFF.

Comments on this clonotype: A much larger clone differs from this one at a single base, so this may be a read error. The genes are TRBV5-6 and TRBJ1-4; tentative D call: TRBD1 (5 bases). V shed 1 base and J shed 6 bases, with 7 bases lying between them. The CDR3 loop spans 13 amino acids. CDR1 is SGHDT, CDR2 YYEEEE, per germline. This CDR3 reads CASSLLQDEKLFF. CDR3 DNA sequence: TGTGCCAGCAGCTTGTTACAGGATGAAAAACTGTTTTTT.

This chain links TRBV20-1 with TRBJ2-5, with D uncertain. The V and J ends lost 1 base and 0 bases respectively, with 12 bases between them. This CDR3 has 15 residues. Germline V gene sequence: CDR1 DFQATT, CDR2 SNEGSKA (reference sequence). Here the CDR3 reads CSARGASRYQETQYF. In DNA form, the CDR3 reads TGCAGTGCTAGAGGAGCCAGCCGGTACCAAGAGACCCAGTACTTC.

The rearrangement joins TRBV11-2 to TRBJ2-1, with 7 bases aligning to TRBD1. This CDR3 is 15 amino acids long. Germline loops: CDR1 SGHAT, CDR2 FQNNGV. Trimming removed 3 bases from V and 4 bases from J; junction bases left unmatched: 6. CDR3 amino acids: CASSFFRDSYNEQFF. CDR3 DNA sequence: TGTGCCAGCAGCTTTTTCCGGGACAGTTACAATGAGCAGTTCTTC.

The rearrangement joins TRBV15 to TRBJ2-5; 9 positions match TRBD1. The CDR3 extends over 15 amino acids. V trimming: 5 bases; J trimming: 6 bases; junction bases outside the gene matches: 10. Germline CDR1 LNHNV, CDR2 YYDKDF (reference sequence). CDR3 region: CATSSGTGTLKTQYF. DNA of the CDR3: TGTGCCACCAGCTCCGGGACAGGGACTTTAAAGACCCAGTACTTC.

This chain links TRBV3-1 with TRBJ1-2, with TRBD1 as a possible D gene (5 bases). V lost 0 bases and J lost 7, with 12 bases in between. Germline V gives CDR1 LGHDT, CDR2 YNNKEL (reference sequence). CDR3 size: 14 residues. This CDR3 reads CASSQDPGNPGYTF. The CDR3 region has the DNA TGTGCCAGCAGCCAAGACCCAGGGAACCCTGGCTACACCTTC.

This clonotype has only a few counts. The chain is built from TRBV24-1 and TRBJ2-1; 10 nucleotides match TRBD2. V was clipped by 5 bases and J by 2 bases; unmatched bases: 17. The CDR3 spans 20 residues. Germline CDR1 and CDR2: KGHDR and SFDVKD. CDR3 DNA: TGTGCCACCAGTGGTCGATCCACCGCTAGCGGGGGTTCTCCCTACAATGAGCAGTTCTTC. Translated, it gives CATSGRSTASGGSPYNEQFF.

The chain uses TRBV3-1 and TRBJ2-1; D not certain. The CDR3 spans 17 residues. V was shortened by 3 bases and J by 10 bases, with 25 bases between the two germline ends. Germline V CDR1 and CDR2: LGHDT, YNNKEL (reference sequence). The CDR3 DNA is TGTGCCAGCAGCCAGCTAACGAGAGCGAGGAGCTTGGGGGAGCAGTTCTTC. Its protein is CASSQLTRARSLGEQFF.

This chain uses TRBV7-2 with TRBJ2-3; D perhaps matches TRBD2 (6 bases). This CDR3 has 16 amino acids. The germline CDR1 and CDR2 sequences are SGHTA and FQGNSA. V was clipped by 2 bases and J by 0 bases, with 12 bases between them. CDR3 nucleotides: TGTGCCAGCAGCTTATTTGGCGGAGGGAGCACAGATACGCAGTATTTT. Its translation: CASSLFGGGSTDTQYF. Using reference TRBV7-2 and TRBJ2-3 for the parts outside the CDR3, the full variable domain is GAGVSQSPSNKVTEKGKDVELRCDPISGHTALYWYRQSLGQGLEFLIYFQGNSAPDKSGLPSDRFSAERTGGSVSTLTIQRTQQEDSAVYLCASSLFGGGSTDTQYFGPGTRLTVL.

DNA for the CDR3: TGTGCCAGCAGCTTAAGGACAGGGACCGAGCAGTACTTC. It translates to CASSLRTGTEQYF. The V gene is TRBV7-9, the J gene TRBJ2-7; 8 nucleotides align to TRBD1. The J segment lost 6 bases and the V segment lost 2 bases, leaving 3 bases of the junction unmatched. The CDR3 has 13 residues. Looked up from germline, CDR1 is SEHNR and CDR2 is FQNEAQ (reference sequence).

This clonotype occurred a few times. The chain employs TRBV29-1 and TRBJ2-1, with D possibly being TRBD2 (7 bases). Between the trimmed V and J ends, which lost 3 bases and 7 bases, there was a span of 16 bases. The CDR3 spans 14 residues. Germline loops: CDR1 SQVTM, CDR2 ANQGSEA. The CDR3 loop is CSVDGGRVINEQFF. CDR3 coding DNA: TGCAGCGTTGACGGGGGGCGTGTTATAAATGAGCAGTTCTTC.

The genes are TRBV12-3 or TRBV12-4 and TRBJ2-5; D call uncertain. This CDR3 has 15 residues. V lost 6 bases and J lost 2, with 16 bases in between. This CDR3 is CASRPGEVVQETQYF. CDR3 sequence (DNA): TGTGCCAGCAGGCCCGGCGAGGTAGTTCAAGAGACCCAGTACTTC.

The sample holds a few counts of this clonotype. The chain uses TRBV5-1 and TRBJ2-1; 7 bases are a match to TRBD1. CDR3 length equals 14 residues. The germline CDR1 and CDR2 sequences are SGHRS and YFSETQ. Trimming cost V 6 bases and J 5 bases; bases outside gene matches: 8. The CDR3 sequence is CASTRGGPNNEQFF. The DNA for the CDR3 is TGCGCCAGCACGAGAGGGGGCCCAAACAATGAGCAGTTCTTC.

This clonotype was counted between two and nine times. The V gene is TRBV6-1, the J gene TRBJ1-2; 10 bases fit TRBD1. The CDR3 loop spans 13 amino acids. V trimming: 6 bases; J trimming: 7 bases; junction bases outside the gene matches: 5. CDR1 is MNHNS and CDR2 is SASEGT in the germline V gene. CDR3 region: CASSGTGVGGYTF. CDR3 bases: TGTGCCAGCAGCGGGACAGGGGTTGGTGGCTACACCTTC.

This clonotype was detected only a few times. This chain joins TRBV10-1 and TRBJ2-1; 7 bases line up with TRBD2. Germline assignment: CDR1 WNHNN and CDR2 SYGVQD (reference sequence). CDR3 length: 14 residues. V lost 2 bases and J lost 8; bases outside the gene matches: 6. CDR3 loop: CASSERASGDEQFF. CDR3 nucleotides: TGCGCCAGCAGTGAGCGGGCTAGCGGCGATGAGCAGTTCTTC.

This clonotype was detected a few times. DNA of the CDR3: TGTGCCAGCAGCCAAGAAACAGGGGGACCCCAGTACTTC. This translates into CASSQETGGPQYF. The gene calls are TRBV3-1 and TRBJ2-5; 8 nucleotides align to TRBD1. Germline CDR1 LGHDT, CDR2 YNNKEL (reference sequence). V gave up 0 bases and J gave up 9 bases; unmatched junction bases: 3. The CDR3 length is 13 residues.